One TCR beta chain is described in this entry. Its matching antigen is unknown. The record originates from a study of lymphopenia after photon versus proton radiotherapy. Using immunoSEQ multiplex PCR, the repertoire was profiled, and TCRdb retains in-frame clones only, with some absent. The table records tens of thousands of clones, about 91% of them present only once. Study conclusions and caveats: Authors raise, but do not show, better survival with proton therapy. Under photons, naive T cells and diversity fell while effector/memory populations rose. In patients who died, overall survival fell as post-nadir TCR diversity dropped more. Post-nadir diversity loss with photons came from oligoclonal expansion, particularly CD8+ Temra cells.

From germline, CDR1 is SGHTA and CDR2 FQGTGA. The V gene lost 6 bases and the J gene lost 7 bases, with 12 bases spanning the gap. CDR3 length: 13 residues. The specimen comprised peripheral blood, sampled from a patient treated with proton-based radiotherapy. The V gene is TRBV7-3, the J gene TRBJ2-2, with TRBD1 as a possible D gene (5 bases). The sequence derives from a woman in her sixties or seventies with pancreatic cancer. Some clones in this sample may be carry-over from other donors' samples. CDR3 sequence: CASSGANSGELFF. The CDR3 DNA reads TGTGCCAGCAGTGGGGCCAATAGCGGGGAGCTGTTTTTT.